This T cell receptor beta chain was found in a study of T cells in Graves' hyperthyroidism and ophthalmopathy. Study in general: Initial diagnosis, before any treatment, was when peripheral blood was collected. Study-wide results and caveats: Ophthalmopathy was distinguished from stable hyperthyroidism by 13 V-J signatures.

Diagnostic decisions used clinical symptoms, serum thyroxine and TRAb, thyroid ultrasound and orbital computed tomography. The authors obtained PBMCs from 10 ml of fresh peripheral blood. Regions amplified from RNA transcripts were the TCR beta CDR3 regions. The HTBI primer set served for first-round RT-PCR of the TCR CDR3. In TCRdb, the multiplex PCR reads were re-called with MiXCR into one record per CDR3 protein. The data show approximately 430,000 distinct CDR3 sequences, roughly 14% seen once. The CDR3 extends over 11 amino acids. CDR1 and CDR2 (germline): LGHNT, FRNRAP. Trimming removed 2 bases at V and 9 bases at J, with 7 bases between. This clonotype occurred many times. Its antigen is still unknown.

The chain links TRBV12-5 to TRBJ2-5, with D possibly TRBD2 on 5 matching bases. The source material was blood. The receptor was derived from a man aged 18 to 30 with Graves' ophthalmopathy. The CDR3 spells CASGLTGSQYF. In nucleotides, the CDR3 is TGTGCTAGTGGTTTGACGGGATCCCAGTACTTC.